Listed below are T cell receptor beta chains from one sample, sequenced in a study of blood T cell repertoires in COVID-19. The data were produced by immunoSEQ multiplex PCR, yet TCRdb's version contains in-frame clones alone and is incomplete. The sample consists of around 100,000 clones, 80% to 90% of them appearing once. The source material was peripheral blood. The receptors come from a woman aged 60-75 years with acute or convalescent COVID-19. Both conserved end residues are part of each CDR3. Fields, in order: D gene, V gene, clone size, J gene, CDR3 protein, CDR3 DNA. The D gene is left open where the match is weak. Not every row has a clone size; where given, it reads once, few, many or a size class.

D: TRBD1; V: TRBV15; size: NA; J: TRBJ1-6; CDR3: CATSRGRGQGGTPLHF; DNA: TGTGCCACCAGCCGAGGCAGGGGACAGGGTGGGACACCCCTCCACTTT
D: NA; V: TRBV4-2; size: NA; J: TRBJ1-1; CDR3: CASSPRVGVAFF; DNA: TGTGCCAGCAGCCCCAGGGTGGGTGTGGCTTTCTTT
D: NA; V: TRBV7-2; size: NA; J: TRBJ2-2; CDR3: CASSFVNTGELFF; DNA: TGTGCCAGCAGCTTCGTCAACACCGGGGAGCTGTTTTTT
D: TRBD1; V: TRBV6-6; size: NA; J: TRBJ1-2; CDR3: CASSKSQGAKSYGYTF; DNA: TGTGCCAGCAGTAAATCACAGGGGGCTAAGTCCTATGGCTACACCTTC
D: TRBD1; V: TRBV5-8; size: few; J: TRBJ1-5; CDR3: CASSLIQDRGKPQHF; DNA: TGTGCCAGCAGCCTGATTCAAGACAGGGGAAAGCCCCAGCATTTT
D: NA; V: TRBV6-5; size: NA; J: TRBJ1-1; CDR3: CASRAGRTEAFF; DNA: TGTGCCAGCAGGGCAGGGAGGACTGAAGCTTTCTTT
D: TRBD2; V: TRBV20-1; size: once; J: TRBJ2-3; CDR3: CSASSLAGFTDTQYF; DNA: TGCAGTGCTAGTAGTCTAGCGGGTTTCACAGATACGCAGTATTTT
D: TRBD2; V: TRBV7-3; size: NA; J: TRBJ2-3; CDR3: CASSVAGGVDTQYF; DNA: TGTGCCAGCAGCGTAGCGGGAGGTGTGGATACGCAGTATTTT
D: NA; V: TRBV30; size: NA; J: TRBJ1-3; CDR3: CAWSPQGSGNTIYF; DNA: TGTGCCTGGAGTCCACAGGGATCTGGAAACACCATATATTTT
D: TRBD1; V: TRBV9; size: NA; J: TRBJ2-2; CDR3: CASSVVAGGTGELFF; DNA: TGTGCCAGCAGCGTAGTGGCAGGGGGAACCGGGGAGCTGTTTTTT
D: NA; V: TRBV7-3; size: few; J: TRBJ1-5; CDR3: CASSFNLRSNGVDQPQHF; DNA: TGTGCCAGCAGCTTCAACCTCCGTAGTAACGGGGTGGATCAGCCCCAGCATTTT
D: TRBD1; V: TRBV7-6; size: NA; J: TRBJ2-7; CDR3: CASSPGQGKASYEQYF; DNA: TGTGCCAGCAGCCCGGGACAGGGGAAGGCGTCCTACGAGCAGTACTTC
D: NA; V: TRBV18; size: NA; J: TRBJ1-5; CDR3: CASSPNRASNQPQHF; DNA: TGTGCCAGCTCACCTAACAGGGCAAGCAATCAGCCCCAGCATTTT